Listed below are T cell receptor beta chains from one sample, sequenced in a study of cytomegalovirus exposure and HLA in healthy donors. The data were produced by immunoSEQ multiplex PCR, yet TCRdb's version contains in-frame clones alone and is incomplete. The table includes around 300,000 clones, about 75% detected once. The material sequenced was PBMCs. These receptors were taken from a female donor in good health and CMV-seronegative. Each CDR3 is given without its conserved first and last residue. D genes are given only for firm matches.

>TRBV7-9|TRBD1
ASSLTGGTEAF
>TRBV7-9|NA
ASSLGGSPDYEQY
>TRBV2|TRBD2
ASSAGTSHRNEQF
>TRBV5-6|TRBD1
ASNRRDRVYYGYT
>TRBV6-5|TRBD2
ASSYAAGDPFDEQF
>TRBV30|TRBD2
AWGKGLAGLRETQY
>TRBV14|NA
ASSRSDTNTGELF
>TRBV7-9|NA
ASTPQGLANTGELF
>TRBV10-3|TRBD1
AIRSDRGETNYGYT
>TRBV4-1|TRBD1
ASRPDRDRGPETQY
>TRBV11-3|NA
ASSLERGGPYNEQF
>TRBV2|TRBD2
ASKSSSGSMNEQF
>TRBV5-6|NA
ASSLNPGPNQPQH
>TRBV6-1|NA
ASSLDLMNTEAF
>TRBV9|TRBD2
ASSAPGTSHGELF
>TRBV5-1|TRBD2
ASSHVSGRDTGELF
>TRBV6-5|NA
ASSSRQAMNTEAF
>TRBV2|NA
ASSRGPTSSYNSPLH
>TRBV5-6|NA
ASSLASRPSNYGYT
>TRBV10-1|NA
ASSESSGVHEQY
>TRBV30|NA
AWSVVAGPST
>TRBV28|NA
ASSAWGKVDTQY
>TRBV7-9|NA
ASSPRAAGSFDTGELF
>TRBV5-1|TRBD2
ASSLDILAPVADTQY
>TRBV19|NA
ASREGRGYT
>TRBV7-2|NA
ASSLERGREQY
>TRBV27|NA
ASSSGLSENTIY
>TRBV7-2|NA
ATSIPGNSYEQY
>TRBV5-1|TRBD1
ASSQTAGQGGYEQY
>TRBV2|NA
ASSAKLANEQF
>TRBV6-5|TRBD2
ASSSGAGTSEY
>TRBV7-9|NA
ASSLGASQVTGELF
>TRBV9|TRBD2
ASSVLAGVKNEQF
>TRBV6-4|NA
ASSLGGAYNEQF
>TRBV7-2|NA
ASSRGGLSYNEQF
>TRBV5-4|NA
ASSPGQNTEAF
>TRBV6-1|NA
ASSGQFSGANVLT
>TRBV27|TRBD1
ASSVTGGAAGDTQY
>TRBV11-2|NA
ASSSVDGASGAYNEQF
>TRBV7-9|TRBD1
SSSPGQGLPSYEQY
>TRBV10-3|TRBD1
AISEGDRGIGEKLF
>TRBV28|TRBD1
ASRPDRVKGYT
>TRBV7-9|NA
ASSGRTGSNSPLH
>TRBV10-3|NA
AISEGAPKRAQH
>TRBV6-4|TRBD1
ASSTGQGVYEQY
>TRBV7-7|TRBD1
ASSLAVRQGEARNTEAF
>TRBV2|TRBD1
ASSEVGQGAGEQY
>TRBV27|TRBD2
ASRGLAGRETQY